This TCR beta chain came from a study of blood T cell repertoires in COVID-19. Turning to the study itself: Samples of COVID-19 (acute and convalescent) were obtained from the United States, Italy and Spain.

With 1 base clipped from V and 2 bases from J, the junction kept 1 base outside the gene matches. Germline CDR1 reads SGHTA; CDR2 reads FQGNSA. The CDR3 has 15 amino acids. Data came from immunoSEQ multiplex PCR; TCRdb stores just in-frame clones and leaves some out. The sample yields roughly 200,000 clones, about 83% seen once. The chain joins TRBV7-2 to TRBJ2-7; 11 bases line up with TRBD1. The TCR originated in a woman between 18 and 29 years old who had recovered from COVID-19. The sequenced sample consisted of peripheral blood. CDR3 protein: CASSLGGQGAYEQYF. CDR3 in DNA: TGTGCCAGCAGCTTAGGGGGACAGGGGGCCTACGAGCAGTACTTC.